Following are 32 T cell receptor beta chains from one sample sequenced in a study of cytomegalovirus exposure and HLA in healthy donors. This table comes from immunoSEQ multiplex PCR, and its TCRdb copy is limited to in-frame clones, with some not included. There are 65,000 to 75,000 clones in the sample; 94% occur only once, and around 3.5% lies in the top ten. Sequenced sample: PBMCs. The receptors stem from a woman aged 18-29 years in good health and CMV-seropositive.

The V and J genes are TRBV29-1 and TRBJ2-7; 7 nucleotides match TRBD1. Germline V gene lookup returns CDR1 SQVTM and CDR2 ANQGSEA. Losses at the gene ends were 1 base for V and 3 bases for J; bases not matched to a gene: 6. CDR3 length: 14 amino acids. The CDR3 nucleotides read TGCAGCGTTGAAGGGACAGGTGCGCTCTACGAGCAGTACTTC. This encodes CSVEGTGALYEQYF.

The CDR3 DNA reads TGTGCCAGTACCCTACGAGGGACTAGCGGTTACAATGAGCAGTTCTTC. Translated, it gives CASTLRGTSGYNEQFF. V usage is TRBV19 and J usage is TRBJ2-1; 11 bases agree with TRBD2. J lost 4 bases, V lost 7 bases, and 9 bases had no gene match. CDR3 size: 16 residues. Germline CDR1 reads LNHDA; CDR2 reads SQIVND (reference sequence).

The chain carries TRBV6-5 and TRBJ1-2, with 7 bases identical to TRBD1. CDR1 MNHEY and CDR2 SVGAGI come from the germline V gene. There are 14 residues in the CDR3. J gave up 2 bases and V 2 bases, and 2 bases lay outside the gene matches. The CDR3, as DNA: TGTGCCAGCAGTTACGAAGGGGGCAACTATGGCTACACCTTC. Translated, it gives CASSYEGGNYGYTF.

The chain joins TRBV19 to TRBJ1-1; maybe TRBD1 (5 bases). Trimming removed 7 bases at V and 3 bases at J, with 15 bases between. CDR1 and CDR2 (germline): LNHDA, SQIVND (reference sequence). This CDR3 spans 14 amino acids. CDR3: CASTLGAGDTEAFF. CDR3 coding DNA: TGTGCCAGTACACTCGGGGCGGGGGACACTGAAGCTTTCTTT. Full variable domain (missing parts from reference TRBV19 and TRBJ1-1): DGGITQSPKYLFRKEGQNVTLSCEQNLNHDAMYWYRQDPGQGLRLIYYSQIVNDFQKGDIAEGYSVSREKKESFPLTVTSAQKNPTAFYLCASTLGAGDTEAFFGQGTRLTVV.

For the CDR3, the DNA is TGTGCCAGTAGTATATCGGCGGGCACTGAAGCTTTCTTT. As protein: CASSISAGTEAFF. The chain combines TRBV19 with TRBJ1-1; D unresolved. Deletions cut 2 bases from V and 4 bases from J, with 8 bases between. The CDR3 contains 13 residues. Per germline, CDR1 LNHDA and CDR2 SQIVND (reference sequence).

The table lists this clone with a few counts. V and J are TRBV9 and TRBJ2-7; 11 nucleotides align to TRBD2. J gave up 3 bases and V 0 bases, and 2 bases lay outside the gene matches. Germline CDR1 is SGDLS and CDR2 is YYNGEE. The CDR3 runs to 15 residues. The CDR3 DNA reads as TGTGCCAGCAGCGTAGGGCTAGCGGGAGGCTACGAGCAGTACTTC. Amino acid sequence: CASSVGLAGGYEQYF.

The gene calls are TRBV7-3 and TRBJ1-6; maybe TRBD1 (5 bases). The CDR3 contains 16 residues. The V end was cut by 2 bases, the J end by 7 bases, with 15 bases between. The germline V gene encodes CDR1 SGHTA and CDR2 FQGTGA. As DNA, the CDR3 is TGTGCCAGCAGCTTAGGCCCCGGGACTGGGAATTCACCCCTCCACTTT. Translation gives CASSLGPGTGNSPLHF. Drawing the rest from reference TRBV7-3 and TRBJ1-6, the complete variable domain is GAGVSQTPSNKVTEKGKYVELRCDPISGHTALYWYRQSLGQGPEFLIYFQGTGAADDSGLPNDRFFAVRPEGSVSTLKIQRTERGDSAVYLCASSLGPGTGNSPLHFGNGTRLTVT.

A single count supports this clone. The same CDR3 can be traced to other DNA sequences in this sample. The chain combines TRBV5-1 with TRBJ2-7; possibly TRBD1 for D (7 bases). Trimming pared 2 bases from V and 3 bases from J, leaving 12 bases between. This CDR3 has 14 amino acids. CDR1 is SGHRS and CDR2 is YFSETQ in the germline V gene. The CDR3 here is CASSLGQGGYEQYF. Here the CDR3 DNA reads TGCGCCAGCAGCTTAGGGCAGGGGGGCTACGAGCAGTACTTC.

The chain employs TRBV25-1 and TRBJ2-7; D uncertain. The germline V and J ends were trimmed by 3 bases and 1 base, with 10 bases remaining between them. The CDR3 runs 14 residues. The V gene's germline CDR1 is MGHDK and CDR2 SYGVNS. The DNA for the CDR3 is TGTGCCAGCAGTGATCCAGCGAGATCCTACGAGCAGTACTTC. Its protein is CASSDPARSYEQYF.

The chain combines TRBV4-1 with TRBJ1-4; 10 positions match TRBD1. Germline CDR1 MGHRA, CDR2 YSYEKL. The CDR3 contains 15 residues. J gave up 6 bases and V 5 bases, and 6 bases lay outside the gene matches. The CDR3 reads CASSVFGTGDEKLFF. In nucleotides, the CDR3 is TGCGCCAGCAGCGTTTTTGGGACAGGGGATGAAAAACTGTTTTTT.

V is TRBV25-1 and J is TRBJ1-1; possibly TRBD1 for D (5 bases). V lost 6 bases and J 5 bases, leaving 13 bases between the germline ends. CDR3 length: 13 amino acids. CDR1 is MGHDK, CDR2 SYGVNS, per germline. The CDR3 DNA is TGTGCCAGCAGCCGGGGCGGAGGGACTGAAGCTTTCTTT. Translated, it gives CASSRGGGTEAFF. Supplemented by reference TRBV25-1 and TRBJ1-1, the full variable domain reads EADIYQTPRYLVIGTGKKITLECSQTMGHDKMYWYQQDPGMELHLIHYSYGVNSTEKGDLSSESTVSRIRTEHFPLTLESARPSHTSQYLCASSRGGGTEAFFGQGTRLTVV.

As concerns this clone: A read error may produce the germline difference seen at one junction end. As DNA, the CDR3 is TGTGCTAGCAGCCGGGGACAGGCGGCTCAAGAGACCCAGTACTTC. Translated: CASSRGQAAQETQYF. The chain uses TRBV7-7 and TRBJ2-5; 8 bases are a match to TRBD1. Germline V gene data show CDR1 as SSHAT and CDR2 as FNYEAQ (reference sequence). The CDR3 has 15 amino acids.

The rearrangement uses TRBV27 and TRBJ2-1; possibly TRBD1 for D (6 bases). Trimming took 8 bases from V and 7 from J, leaving 21 bases between them. CDR1 is MNHEY, CDR2 SMNVEV, per germline (reference sequence). The CDR3 contains 15 residues. CDR3 coding DNA: TGTGCCAGCGTACTTAACCGGGACACTCGGAATGAGCAGTTCTTC. Its protein is CASVLNRDTRNEQFF.

This sequence joins TRBV28 and TRBJ2-2; 7 nucleotides line up with TRBD2. The J segment lost 8 bases and the V segment lost 3 bases, leaving 6 bases of the junction unmatched. This CDR3 is built from 14 residues. The germline V gene has CDR1 MDHEN and CDR2 SYDVKM. Written as DNA, the CDR3 is TGTGCCAGCAGTTTGGGAGGGGAGTCTGGGGAGCTGTTTTTT. It specifies CASSLGGESGELFF.

This chain connects TRBV28 to TRBJ2-7; D may be TRBD2 (6 bases). Per germline, CDR1 MDHEN and CDR2 SYDVKM. V lost 8 bases to trimming and J lost 1 base, with 12 bases between them. The CDR3 contains 13 residues. In DNA, the CDR3 is TGTGCCAGCGGGACTCCACTTTCCTACGAGCAGTACTTC. Translation: CASGTPLSYEQYF.

The chain carries TRBV9 and TRBJ2-7; 7 positions agree with TRBD2. The CDR3 is 14 amino acids. V lost 3 bases, J lost 4 bases, and 7 bases stayed unmatched. Germline V gives CDR1 SGDLS, CDR2 YYNGEE. Here the CDR3 DNA reads TGTGCCAGCAGCGGGGGACTAACCGGTTACGAGCAGTACTTC. Protein sequence: CASSGGLTGYEQYF. Supplemented by reference TRBV9 and TRBJ2-7, the full variable domain reads DSGVTQTPKHLITATGQRVTLRCSPRSGDLSVYWYQQSLDQGLQFLIQYYNGEERAKGNILERFSAQQFPDLHSELNLSSLELGDSALYFCASSGGLTGYEQYFGPGTRLTVT.

The chain uses TRBV6-1 and TRBJ2-1, with TRBD1 as a possible D gene (6 bases). Germline V lookup: CDR1 MNHNS, CDR2 SASEGT. V lost 5 bases to trimming and J lost 10 bases, with 12 bases between them. This CDR3 spans 12 amino acids. This CDR3 reads CASSLTGREQFF. As DNA, the CDR3 is TGTGCCAGCAGTCTAACAGGGAGAGAGCAGTTCTTC.

This clone was seen once. The chain uses TRBV5-1 and TRBJ1-2; D ambiguous. From germline, CDR1 is SGHRS and CDR2 YFSETQ. The CDR3 is made up of 16 amino acids. V shed 4 bases and J shed 4 bases, with 20 bases lying between them. The CDR3 sequence is CASSPLLVDSSYGYTF. CDR3 in DNA: TGCGCCAGCAGCCCTCTCCTGGTAGATTCTAGCTATGGCTACACCTTC.

The chain links TRBV4-3 to TRBJ2-1, with D possibly matching TRBD1 (8 bases). This CDR3 is built from 18 residues. V was cut by 0 bases and J by 12 bases, with 27 bases left in between. Germline CDR1 and CDR2: LGHNA and YSLEER. The CDR3: CASSQDLTPDREGNRQFF. The CDR3 DNA follows: TGCGCCAGCAGCCAAGACCTCACCCCGGACAGGGAGGGTAACCGGCAGTTCTTC.

In nucleotides, the CDR3 is TGTGCCAGCAGTTCACCTACGGGACACCTCTACGAGCAGTACTTC. The encoded protein is CASSSPTGHLYEQYF. The chain joins TRBV28 to TRBJ2-7; D might be TRBD1 (6 bases). The CDR3 runs to 15 residues. The germline V gene encodes CDR1 MDHEN and CDR2 SYDVKM. Trimming stripped 4 bases from V and 3 bases from J, with 16 bases between.

The CDR3 sequence: CASSVEGGRANEQYF. The CDR3 nucleotides are TGTGCCAGCAGCGTAGAGGGCGGGAGGGCCAACGAGCAGTACTTC. V gene TRBV9 combines with J gene TRBJ2-7, with TRBD2 identical over 9 bases. Germline V gene data show CDR1 as SGDLS and CDR2 as YYNGEE. After removal of 0 bases from V and 5 bases from J, the junction contained 6 bases not matched to a gene. The CDR3 contains 15 residues.

As for this clone: Compared with germline, one end of the junction differs, possibly owing to a read error. The J gene is TRBJ2-7, the V gene TRBV7-7; D is undetermined. CDR1 and CDR2 from the germline V gene are SSHAT and FNYEAQ (reference sequence). This CDR3 region has 13 residues. In DNA, the CDR3 is TGTGCTAGCAGCTTATCCCCCCTCGACGAGCAGTACTTC. This encodes CASSLSPLDEQYF.

The chain uses TRBV28 and TRBJ1-3; 9 nucleotides align to TRBD1. With V trimmed by 1 base and J by 9 bases, 7 bases remained unmatched. The CDR3 is 15 amino acids. CDR1 is MDHEN and CDR2 is SYDVKM in the germline V gene. The DNA for the CDR3 is TGTGCCAGCAGTTTATTGGGACAGGGTGGGAGCACCATATATTTT. Translated: CASSLLGQGGSTIYF.

J is TRBJ1-2 and V is TRBV7-9, with unresolved D. The CDR3 runs 12 residues. The V end was cut by 4 bases, the J end by 5 bases, with 8 bases between. The germline V gene encodes CDR1 SEHNR and CDR2 FQNEAQ (reference sequence). The CDR3 DNA reads as TGTGCCAGCAGCTCCCAGGTTTATGGCTACACCTTC. It yields the protein CASSSQVYGYTF.

Concerning this clone itself: A junction boundary mismatches the germline segment, possibly from a read error. CDR3 nucleotides: TGTGCCAGCAGCTTGGCCTCGGGGACAGGGGTCTTC. It translates to CASSLASGTGVF. V gene TRBV5-6 combines with J gene TRBJ2-7; the match to TRBD1 covers 10 bases. CDR1 and CDR2 from the germline V gene are SGHDT and YYEEEE. CDR3 size: 12 residues.

The chain links TRBV27 to TRBJ2-1; 7 bases line up with TRBD1. The trim removed 5 bases at V and 6 bases at J, leaving 7 bases unmatched. CDR3 length: 14 amino acids. From germline, CDR1 is MNHEY and CDR2 SMNVEV (reference sequence). The CDR3 DNA is TGTGCCAGCAGTGACAGGGTAAGGGGCAATGAGCAGTTCTTC. Protein: CASSDRVRGNEQFF.

The rearrangement uses TRBV14 and TRBJ2-7; tentatively, D is TRBD1 (5 bases). The CDR3 runs 16 residues. The ends were cut back, 1 base at V and 1 base at J, with 14 bases in the middle. Per the germline V gene, CDR1 is SGHDN and CDR2 is FVKESK. The chain's CDR3 is CASSQGGKKRSYEQYF. CDR3 DNA: TGTGCCAGCAGCCAAGGGGGCAAAAAGAGATCCTACGAGCAGTACTTC.

The chain has TRBV9 and TRBJ2-1; 10 bases fit TRBD2. Trimming cost V 3 bases and J 4 bases; bases outside gene matches: 13. This CDR3 is built from 18 residues. In germline, CDR1 is SGDLS, CDR2 YYNGEE. The CDR3 protein is CASSGAASGGACYNEQFF. The DNA for the CDR3 is TGTGCCAGCAGCGGGGCCGCCAGCGGGGGGGCTTGTTACAATGAGCAGTTCTTC.

The chain combines TRBV28 with TRBJ2-7, with D maybe TRBD1 (6 bases). CDR1 MDHEN and CDR2 SYDVKM come from the germline V gene. V was cut by 6 bases and J by 9 bases, with 15 bases left in between. The CDR3 has 12 residues. The CDR3 spells CASRRDRIGQYF. CDR3 in DNA: TGTGCCAGCAGGCGCGACAGGATAGGGCAGTACTTC.

The CDR3 sequence: CASSKLTAPGYTF. The CDR3 DNA follows: TGTGCCAGCAGTAAACTGACTGCCCCTGGCTACACCTTC. This rearrangement joins TRBV6-5 to TRBJ1-2; no firm D call. The V end lost 5 bases, the J end lost 7 bases, and 14 bases lay between the germline ends. The CDR3 runs 13 residues. Germline V gene sequence: CDR1 MNHEY, CDR2 SVGAGI.

The rearrangement joins TRBV5-1 to TRBJ2-7; D possibly corresponds to TRBD1 (6 bases). Germline V gives CDR1 SGHRS, CDR2 YFSETQ. The CDR3 length is 15 residues. Trimming cost V 2 bases and J 3 bases, with 15 bases left between them. The CDR3 nucleotides are TGCGCCAGCAGCTTTGGGGCAGGGGCCTTCTACGAGCAGTACTTC. Translation gives CASSFGAGAFYEQYF. Looking up the rest from reference TRBV5-1 and TRBJ2-7 gives the full variable domain: KAGVTQTPRYLIKTRGQQVTLSCSPISGHRSVSWYQQTPGQGLQFLFEYFSETQRNKGNFPGRFSGRQFSNSRSEMNVSTLELGDSALYLCASSFGAGAFYEQYFGPGTRLTVT.

This clone is a singleton in its sample. The V gene is TRBV23-1, the J gene TRBJ2-1; TRBD2 matches 13 bases. TRBV23-1 carries the ORF label, with uncertain function. V lost 3 bases to trimming and J lost 8 bases; unmatched junction nucleotides: 4. CDR3 size: 15 residues. For the CDR3, the DNA is TGCGCCAGCAGTCAGGGACTAGCGGGGATTCATGAGCAGTTCTTC. This encodes CASSQGLAGIHEQFF.